A single sample is the source of the 18 T cell receptor beta chains below, sequenced in a study of identifying expanded T cells in peripheral blood. This table comes from immunoSEQ multiplex PCR, and its TCRdb copy is limited to in-frame clones, with some not included. The sample has approximately 120,000 clones, roughly 84% seen once. Sequencing was carried out using blood. The source of these receptors is a person between 18 and 75 years old in good health.

V and J are TRBV4-3 and TRBJ1-2; a possible D gene is TRBD1 (6 bases). The ends were cut back, 1 base at V and 4 bases at J, with 16 bases in the middle. The germline V gene has CDR1 LGHNA and CDR2 YSLEER. This CDR3 comprises 16 residues. The DNA of the CDR3 is TGCGCCAGCAGCCAAGGTCGGGTGGGGGGCGGCTATGGCTACACCTTC. Its protein product is CASSQGRVGGGYGYTF.

The chain combines TRBV30 with TRBJ2-7; D possibly uses TRBD1 or TRBD2 (6 bases each). The CDR3 spans 15 residues. CDR1 and CDR2 from the germline V gene are GTSNPN and SVGIG (reference sequence). Deletions cut 0 bases from V and 1 base from J, with 13 bases between. CDR3 protein: CAWSVHWRGSYEQYF. CDR3 DNA: TGTGCCTGGAGTGTACATTGGAGGGGGTCCTACGAGCAGTACTTC.

A single count supports this clone. The chain uses TRBV5-4 and TRBJ1-2; D possibly corresponds to TRBD1 (6 bases). The germline V and J ends were trimmed by 2 bases and 6 bases, with 14 bases remaining between them. Germline V CDR1 and CDR2: SGHNT, YYREEE (reference sequence). This CDR3 contains 14 residues. The CDR3 DNA sequence: TGTGCCAGCAGCTTAATAGGGACATCTGATGGCTACACCTTC. Its protein product is CASSLIGTSDGYTF.

V is TRBV19 and J is TRBJ1-3; D ambiguous. Germline V gene data show CDR1 as LNHDA and CDR2 as SQIVND (reference sequence). The CDR3 consists of 13 residues. The germline V and J ends were trimmed by 9 bases and 4 bases, with 13 bases remaining between them. The CDR3 is CASNFLKGNTIYF. As DNA, the CDR3 is TGTGCCAGCAACTTCCTTAAGGGAAACACCATATATTTT.

The chain couples TRBV5-8 to TRBJ2-2; D is perhaps TRBD1 or TRBD2 (6 bases each). CDR3 length: 16 residues. V shed 0 bases and J shed 7 bases, with 16 bases lying between them. Germline values: CDR1 SGHTS, CDR2 YDEGEE. This CDR3 reads CASSLGSGARIGELFF. In DNA form, the CDR3 reads TGTGCCAGCAGCTTGGGTTCGGGGGCGAGGATCGGGGAGCTGTTTTTT.

The chain links TRBV9 to TRBJ1-3; no firm D call. Trimming removed 3 bases from V and 2 bases from J, with 6 bases in between. The CDR3 runs to 13 residues. Germline V lookup: CDR1 SGDLS, CDR2 YYNGEE. CDR3 residues: CASSAVPGNTIYF. The CDR3 DNA is TGTGCCAGCAGCGCGGTTCCTGGAAACACCATATATTTT.

This sequence joins TRBV30 and TRBJ2-7; 7 bases match TRBD1. Germline-derived CDR1 and CDR2 are GTSNPN and SVGIG (reference sequence). The V and J ends lost 0 bases and 7 bases, in that order; junction bases with no gene match: 6. This CDR3 region has 13 residues. The CDR3 loop reads CAWSVDRAREQYF. As DNA, the CDR3 is TGTGCCTGGAGTGTAGACAGGGCCCGGGAGCAGTACTTC.

This clone has a handful of counts. The CDR3 DNA reads as TGCGCCAGCAGCCTTTTAGGGGGAAACACTGAAGCTTTCTTT. As protein: CASSLLGGNTEAFF. The chain has TRBV5-1 and TRBJ1-1; D perhaps matches TRBD1 (6 bases). Trimming removed 4 bases at V and 2 bases at J, with 12 bases between. The CDR3 runs 14 residues. Per germline, CDR1 SGHRS and CDR2 YFSETQ. Full variable domain (rest looked up from reference TRBV5-1 and TRBJ1-1): KAGVTQTPRYLIKTRGQQVTLSCSPISGHRSVSWYQQTPGQGLQFLFEYFSETQRNKGNFPGRFSGRQFSNSRSEMNVSTLELGDSALYLCASSLLGGNTEAFFGQGTRLTVV.

The chain uses TRBV4-1 and TRBJ2-7; 9 positions agree with TRBD2. Per germline, CDR1 MGHRA and CDR2 YSYEKL. The CDR3 sequence is 15 residues long. V shed 1 base and J 7 bases; nucleotides not matched to a gene: 8. The CDR3 sequence is CASSQVFSGGGEQYF. CDR3 in DNA: TGCGCCAGCAGCCAAGTCTTTAGCGGGGGCGGGGAGCAGTACTTC.

For the CDR3, the DNA is TGTGCCAGCAGCTTGGCCCCCGGGACAGGAGGATTTAACACTGAAGCTTTCTTT. This translates into CASSLAPGTGGFNTEAFF. V is TRBV11-2 and J is TRBJ1-1, with TRBD1 matching over 8 bases. Germline-derived CDR1 and CDR2 are SGHAT and FQNNGV. V shed 3 bases and J 2 bases; nucleotides not matched to a gene: 14. The CDR3 is made up of 18 amino acids.

The table lists this clone with a count of one. The chain joins TRBV5-6 to TRBJ1-1; D is unresolved. Germline lookup yields CDR1 SGHDT and CDR2 YYEEEE. The CDR3 loop spans 15 amino acids. Trimming removed 0 bases at V and 3 bases at J, with 12 bases between. This chain's CDR3 is CASSLVGIRDTEAFF. For the CDR3, the DNA is TGTGCCAGCAGCTTGGTGGGAATTCGAGACACTGAAGCTTTCTTT.

The CDR3 loop reads CASRPGQGFSRTEAFF. The CDR3 nucleotides are TGTGCCAGCAGACCGGGACAGGGGTTTTCGAGAACTGAAGCTTTCTTT. The chain combines TRBV2 with TRBJ1-1, with TRBD1 matching 10 bases. Germline V gives CDR1 SNHLY, CDR2 FYNNEI. V shed 6 bases and J 5 bases; nucleotides not matched to a gene: 12. This CDR3 comprises 16 residues.

The V call is TRBV19, the J call TRBJ1-2; D is unclear. Trimming shortened V by 6 bases and J by 8 bases, and 22 bases separated the two germline ends. CDR1 is LNHDA and CDR2 is SQIVND in the germline V gene (reference sequence). The CDR3 runs 15 residues. CDR3 region: CASRGLGIRAFGYTF. The CDR3 DNA reads as TGTGCCAGTAGGGGGTTGGGGATAAGGGCATTCGGCTACACCTTC.

This clone was detected many times. This chain joins TRBV30 and TRBJ1-3; D gene uncertain. Germline V gives CDR1 GTSNPN, CDR2 SVGIG (reference sequence). V was cut by 7 bases and J by 0 bases, with 13 bases left in between. This CDR3 is 14 amino acids long. The CDR3 is CALLLSRSGNTIYF. In DNA form, the CDR3 reads TGTGCCTTATTACTTTCCCGCTCTGGAAACACCATATATTTT. The whole variable domain, filled in from reference TRBV30 and TRBJ1-3, reads SQTIHQWPATLVQPVGSPLSLECTVEGTSNPNLYWYRQAAGRGLQLLFYSVGIGQISSEVPQNLSASRPQDRQFILSSKKLLLSDSGFYLCALLLSRSGNTIYFGEGSWLTVV.

In DNA, the CDR3 is TGTGCCAGCAGTGGGGGTGACAGGCGCCATTTCCCCTCTGGAAACACCATATATTTT. Its protein is CASSGGDRRHFPSGNTIYF. V usage is TRBV6-1 and J usage is TRBJ1-3, with a weak D call TRBD1 (6 bases). This CDR3 comprises 19 residues. From germline, CDR1 is MNHNS and CDR2 SASEGT. Trimming cost V 4 bases and J 0 bases, with 22 bases left between them.

V is TRBV11-1 and J is TRBJ2-6; TRBD1 aligns across 11 bases. V lost 5 bases and J lost 1; bases outside the gene matches: 4. This CDR3 region has 17 residues. CDR1 and CDR2 from the germline V gene are SGHAT and FQDESV (reference sequence). The CDR3 nucleotides read TGTGCCAGCAGCCACAGGGACAGGGGGTCTGGGGCCAACGTCCTGACTTTC. Translation: CASSHRDRGSGANVLTF. Looking up the rest from reference TRBV11-1 and TRBJ2-6 gives the full variable domain: EAEVAQSPRYKITEKSQAVAFWCDPISGHATLYWYRQILGQGPELLVQFQDESVVDDSQLPKDRFSAERLKGVDSTLKIQPAELGDSAMYLCASSHRDRGSGANVLTFGAGSRLTVL.

V and J are TRBV18 and TRBJ1-1; D perhaps matches TRBD1 (5 bases). The V gene's germline CDR1 is KGHSH and CDR2 LQKENI. The V and J ends lost 3 bases and 0 bases respectively, with 17 bases between them. CDR3 length: 17 residues. CDR3 coding DNA: TGTGCCAGCTCACCTCCCGGGACCGCAGGTTTGAACACTGAAGCTTTCTTT. It yields the protein CASSPPGTAGLNTEAFF.

Only a few counts were recorded for this clone. The chain has TRBV2 and TRBJ1-1; tentatively, D is TRBD1 (6 bases). The CDR3 has 14 residues. Germline V gene lookup returns CDR1 SNHLY and CDR2 FYNNEI. Trimming cost V 2 bases and J 3 bases, with 10 bases left between them. As DNA, the CDR3 is TGTGCCAGCAGTGAAAGGACAGTGTACACTGAAGCTTTCTTT. Protein: CASSERTVYTEAFF.